A single sample gave rise to the 26 T cell receptor beta chains below, sequenced in a study of shared clonotypes between healthy human individuals. The protocol was immunoSEQ multiplex PCR, while the TCRdb copy is restricted to in-frame clones and leaves out a portion. This sample has fewer than 850,000 clones, with roughly 87% found just once. Source material: memory CD8+ T cells from PBMCs. The sample's subset: CD45RO+ cells pooled with CCR7-negative TemRA cells. Every receptor here comes from a young man in good health. Some clones in this sample may be carry-over from other donors' samples.

This chain links TRBV27 with TRBJ1-1; D is ambiguous. In germline, CDR1 is MNHEY, CDR2 SMNVEV (reference sequence). Deletions cut 5 bases from V and 6 bases from J, with 13 bases between. The CDR3 loop spans 13 amino acids. The CDR3 loop reads CASSLQGWSEAFF. The CDR3 coding sequence is TGTGCCAGCAGTCTACAAGGTTGGTCTGAAGCTTTCTTT.

V is TRBV6-5 and J is TRBJ1-2; 8 bases are a match to TRBD1. CDR3 length equals 15 residues. CDR1 is MNHEY and CDR2 is SVGAGI in the germline V gene. V trimming: 4 bases; J trimming: 4 bases; junction bases outside the gene matches: 8. DNA for the CDR3: TGTGCCAGCAGTTTTTCAGGGGGCACGGGCTATGGCTACACCTTC. Its protein product is CASSFSGGTGYGYTF.

This CDR3 is CASSSRVINEKLFF. CDR3 bases: TGTGCCAGCAGCTCCCGAGTGATTAATGAAAAACTGTTTTTT. The chain has TRBV13 and TRBJ1-4; D not resolved. This CDR3 is 14 amino acids long. Between the trimmed V and J ends, which lost 4 bases and 4 bases, there was a span of 10 bases. Germline CDR1 and CDR2: PRHDT and FYEKMQ (reference sequence).

The rearrangement uses TRBV6-4 and TRBJ1-5; perhaps TRBD1 as D (5 bases). Between the trimmed V and J ends, which lost 6 bases and 3 bases, there was a span of 9 bases. Germline assignment: CDR1 MRHNA and CDR2 SNTAGT. This CDR3 spans 13 amino acids. The CDR3 spells CASSPTVNQPQHF. The CDR3 DNA is TGTGCCAGCAGCCCGACAGTCAATCAGCCCCAGCATTTT.

V usage is TRBV28 and J usage is TRBJ1-4; no clear D gene. This CDR3 spans 16 amino acids. V was cut by 5 bases and J by 4 bases, with 17 bases left in between. Germline V gene data show CDR1 as MDHEN and CDR2 as SYDVKM. CDR3 amino acids: CASSPSYGRLNEKLFF. CDR3 DNA: TGTGCCAGCAGTCCGTCCTACGGGCGTCTTAATGAAAAACTGTTTTTT.

This chain connects TRBV7-3 to TRBJ2-1; tentative D call: TRBD2 (6 bases). The CDR3 runs 17 residues. V dropped 4 bases and J dropped 8 bases, with 24 bases sitting between them. Germline loops: CDR1 SGHTA, CDR2 FQGTGA. The CDR3 sequence: CASSSSRGAGPNYEQFF. The CDR3 nucleotides are TGTGCCAGCAGCTCCTCTCGAGGTGCGGGACCTAATTATGAGCAGTTCTTC. Drawing the rest from reference TRBV7-3 and TRBJ2-1, the complete variable domain is GAGVSQTPSNKVTEKGKYVELRCDPISGHTALYWYRQSLGQGPEFLIYFQGTGAADDSGLPNDRFFAVRPEGSVSTLKIQRTERGDSAVYLCASSSSRGAGPNYEQFFGPGTRLTVL.

Regarding this clone: With a much larger clone just one base away, this may be a read error. The V and J genes are TRBV4-3 and TRBJ2-7; tentatively, D is TRBD2 (6 bases). The CDR3 runs to 15 residues. Trimming removed 2 bases at V and 0 bases at J, with 11 bases between. Per germline, CDR1 LGHNA and CDR2 YSLEER. The CDR3 nucleotides read TGCGCCAGCAGCCAAATAGCGGACTACTCCTACGAGCAGTACTTC. It translates to CASSQIADYSYEQYF.

About this clone itself: One junction end does not reproduce the germline sequence, and a read error may be involved. J is TRBJ1-1 and V is TRBV6-1; D is perhaps TRBD1 (5 bases). The germline gives CDR1 MNHNS, CDR2 SASEGT. The CDR3 has 14 residues. CDR3 residues: CAISRDLANTEAFF. As DNA, the CDR3 is TGTGCCATCAGTCGGGACCTAGCGAACACTGAAGCTTTCTTT.

The V and J genes are TRBV7-9 and TRBJ2-7; D is perhaps TRBD1 (6 bases). Germline values: CDR1 SEHNR, CDR2 FQNEAQ (reference sequence). The CDR3 contains 15 residues. V lost 5 bases and J lost 4, with 18 bases in between. The DNA of the CDR3 is TGTGCCAGCAGCCTACAGTCAGGGGCCTCATACGAGCAGTACTTC. It encodes CASSLQSGASYEQYF.

V usage is TRBV4-3 and J usage is TRBJ2-7; 10 bases fit TRBD2. After removal of 5 bases from V and 6 bases from J, the junction contained 4 bases not matched to a gene. Per the germline V gene, CDR1 is LGHNA and CDR2 is YSLEER. This CDR3 comprises 13 residues. The CDR3 loop reads CASSSGLASEQYF. CDR3 coding DNA: TGCGCCAGCAGCTCGGGACTAGCGAGCGAGCAGTACTTC.

The sample holds a few counts of this clone. The V call is TRBV29-1, the J call TRBJ1-1; D perhaps matches TRBD1 (6 bases). Germline V gives CDR1 SQVTM, CDR2 ANQGSEA. V lost 3 bases to trimming and J lost 11 bases, with 22 bases between them. CDR3 length equals 14 residues. The CDR3: CSVEFRLGAGVAFF. The CDR3 DNA sequence: TGCAGCGTTGAGTTCCGGTTAGGAGCAGGGGTGGCTTTCTTT.

V usage is TRBV15 and J usage is TRBJ2-4, with 10 positions matching TRBD1. V shed 3 bases and J 7 bases; nucleotides not matched to a gene: 3. The length of the CDR3 is 14 residues. Germline CDR1 reads LNHNV; CDR2 reads YYDKDF (reference sequence). CDR3: CATSRGTGDNIQYF. In DNA, the CDR3 is TGTGCCACCAGCAGGGGGACAGGGGACAACATTCAGTACTTC.

The chain joins TRBV11-2 to TRBJ2-1; D unresolved. CDR3 length equals 13 residues. Looked up from germline, CDR1 is SGHAT and CDR2 is FQNNGV. V lost 4 bases and J lost 5, with 9 bases in between. The CDR3 DNA follows: TGTGCCAGCAGCTCGTCCCCGAACAATGAGCAGTTCTTC. Translation gives CASSSSPNNEQFF.

The gene calls are TRBV27 and TRBJ1-1; D unresolved. V was trimmed by 2 bases and J by 5 bases, leaving 12 bases between them. This CDR3 spans 14 amino acids. CDR1 and CDR2 (germline): MNHEY, SMNVEV (reference sequence). The CDR3 bases are TGTGCCAGCAGTTTACTGGACTCGGGGACTGAAGCTTTCTTT. It yields the protein CASSLLDSGTEAFF.

The rearrangement joins TRBV25-1 to TRBJ2-3; D call uncertain. The V gene lost 5 bases and the J gene lost 1 base, with 10 bases spanning the gap. Looked up from germline, CDR1 is MGHDK and CDR2 is SYGVNS. The CDR3 has 14 amino acids. CDR3 in DNA: TGTGCCAGCAGTCCTACGAGAGGCACAGATACGCAGTATTTT. This encodes CASSPTRGTDTQYF.

The chain links TRBV29-1 to TRBJ2-7; the match to TRBD1 covers 9 bases. The CDR3 consists of 14 residues. The V and J ends lost 5 bases and 3 bases, in that order; junction bases with no gene match: 8. Germline assignment: CDR1 SQVTM and CDR2 ANQGSEA. Here the CDR3 reads CSVPGQGLFYEQYF. In nucleotides, the CDR3 is TGCAGCGTTCCGGGACAGGGCCTATTCTACGAGCAGTACTTC.

V is TRBV9 and J is TRBJ2-3; D call uncertain. The germline gives CDR1 SGDLS, CDR2 YYNGEE. V was trimmed by 0 bases and J by 2 bases, leaving 13 bases between them. The CDR3 is made up of 16 amino acids. In DNA, the CDR3 is TGTGCCAGCAGCGTAGATGACTCACGTAACACAGATACGCAGTATTTT. Protein product: CASSVDDSRNTDTQYF.

This clone was observed once. V and J are TRBV27 and TRBJ2-1; the match to TRBD2 covers 10 bases. V lost 0 bases to trimming and J lost 5 bases; unmatched junction nucleotides: 7. The length of the CDR3 is 17 residues. CDR1 is MNHEY and CDR2 is SMNVEV in the germline V gene (reference sequence). DNA of the CDR3: TGTGCCAGCAGTTTATCCCCGGCTAGCGGGAGTGACAATGAGCAGTTCTTC. This encodes CASSLSPASGSDNEQFF.

The table lists this clone with a count of one. The chain is built from TRBV27 and TRBJ1-2; 10 nucleotides agree with TRBD1. This CDR3 is built from 17 residues. V lost 0 bases, J lost 1 base, and 5 bases stayed unmatched. Germline V CDR1 and CDR2: MNHEY, SMNVEV (reference sequence). CDR3 sequence reads: CASSLSPGQGLNYGYTF. DNA for the CDR3: TGTGCCAGCAGTTTATCGCCGGGACAGGGGCTTAACTATGGCTACACCTTC.

This sequence joins TRBV6-5 and TRBJ1-2; D unclear. Trimming took off 2 bases at V and 0 bases at J, with 7 bases between the two ends. In germline, CDR1 is MNHEY, CDR2 SVGAGI. The CDR3 spans 14 residues. The CDR3 reads CASSYGSANYGYTF. CDR3 DNA sequence: TGTGCCAGCAGTTACGGGTCGGCTAACTATGGCTACACCTTC.

The chain couples TRBV7-9 to TRBJ2-1; D is unclear. The V end lost 2 bases, the J end lost 6 bases, and 17 bases lay between the germline ends. CDR1 is SEHNR, CDR2 FQNEAQ, per germline (reference sequence). This CDR3 is 16 amino acids long. The CDR3, as DNA: TGTGCCAGCAGCTTACTCGGGCCAGGCTGGGTCAATGAGCAGTTCTTC. Protein product: CASSLLGPGWVNEQFF.

The chain carries TRBV5-6 and TRBJ2-7; perhaps TRBD1 as D (6 bases). Per the germline V gene, CDR1 is SGHDT and CDR2 is YYEEEE. This CDR3 has 15 amino acids. Trimming pared 1 base from V and 5 bases from J, leaving 16 bases between. CDR3 coding DNA: TGTGCCAGCAGCTTGACAACAGGGAACCCCAACGAGCAGTACTTC. Translated: CASSLTTGNPNEQYF.

The CDR3 spells CASSFSGGSQIDTQYF. CDR3 DNA sequence: TGCGCCAGCAGCTTTTCGGGCGGGAGCCAAATAGATACGCAGTATTTT. The chain has TRBV5-1 and TRBJ2-3, with TRBD2 matching over 7 bases. The germline V gene has CDR1 SGHRS and CDR2 YFSETQ. CDR3 length: 16 amino acids. The ends lost 2 bases at V and 5 bases at J; junction bases unmatched: 11.

J is TRBJ2-7 and V is TRBV4-1; 9 nucleotides align to TRBD1. This CDR3 is 14 amino acids long. Germline V gene sequence: CDR1 MGHRA, CDR2 YSYEKL. V lost 5 bases and J lost 5; bases outside the gene matches: 7. CDR3 sequence reads: CASSIRDRVNEQYF. The CDR3 DNA sequence: TGCGCCAGCAGCATCCGGGACAGGGTTAACGAGCAGTACTTC.

The chain links TRBV7-8 to TRBJ2-5; possible D gene TRBD2, 5 bases. The CDR3 runs 15 residues. Germline V lookup: CDR1 SGHVS, CDR2 FQNEAQ. Trimming stripped 5 bases from V and 2 bases from J, with 15 bases between. The chain's CDR3 is CASSPRRLGQETQYF. CDR3 DNA sequence: TGTGCCAGCAGCCCGCGGAGGCTGGGGCAAGAGACCCAGTACTTC.

The genes are TRBV4-3 and TRBJ1-1, with D possibly TRBD1 on 6 matching bases. Between the trimmed V and J ends, which lost 4 bases and 6 bases, there was a span of 15 bases. Germline V lookup: CDR1 LGHNA, CDR2 YSLEER. CDR3 length equals 14 residues. For the CDR3, the DNA is TGCGCCAGCAGCCCGCTTCAGGGGATCCCTGAAGCTTTCTTT. Translated: CASSPLQGIPEAFF.